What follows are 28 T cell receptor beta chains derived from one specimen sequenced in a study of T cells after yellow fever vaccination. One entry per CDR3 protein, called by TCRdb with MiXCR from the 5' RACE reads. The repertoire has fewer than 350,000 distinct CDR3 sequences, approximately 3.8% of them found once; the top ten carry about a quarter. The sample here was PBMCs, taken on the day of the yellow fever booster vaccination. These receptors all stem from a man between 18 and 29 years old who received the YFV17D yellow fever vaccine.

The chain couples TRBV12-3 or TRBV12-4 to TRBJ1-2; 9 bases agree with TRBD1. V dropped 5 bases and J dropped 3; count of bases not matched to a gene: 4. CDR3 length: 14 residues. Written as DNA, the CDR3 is TGTGCCAGCAGTCAAACAGGGGGCGACTATGGCTACACCTTC. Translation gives CASSQTGGDYGYTF.

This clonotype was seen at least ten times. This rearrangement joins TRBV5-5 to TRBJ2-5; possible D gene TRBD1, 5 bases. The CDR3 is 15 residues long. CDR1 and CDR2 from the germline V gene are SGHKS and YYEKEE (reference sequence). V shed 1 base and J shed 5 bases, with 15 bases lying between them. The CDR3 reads CASSLNSGNRETQYF. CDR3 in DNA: TGTGCCAGCAGCTTGAACTCAGGGAATCGGGAGACCCAGTACTTC.

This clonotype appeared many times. The CDR3 reads CASSLVKTGGTDTQYF. CDR3 DNA: TGTGCCAGCAGCTTGGTTAAGACAGGAGGCACAGATACGCAGTATTTT. The V and J genes are TRBV5-6 and TRBJ2-3, with D maybe TRBD1 (6 bases). V lost 0 bases and J 1 base, leaving 12 bases between the germline ends. CDR3 size: 16 residues. Germline values: CDR1 SGHDT, CDR2 YYEEEE.

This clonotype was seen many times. DNA for the CDR3: TGTGCCACCAGTGAGACAGCCCCCTTAGGCACCGGGGAGCTGTTTTTT. The encoded protein is CATSETAPLGTGELFF. The chain employs TRBV24-1 and TRBJ2-2, with TRBD1 as a possible D gene (5 bases). V lost 4 bases to trimming and J lost 4 bases, with 15 bases between them. The CDR3 spans 16 residues. Germline loops: CDR1 KGHDR, CDR2 SFDVKD.

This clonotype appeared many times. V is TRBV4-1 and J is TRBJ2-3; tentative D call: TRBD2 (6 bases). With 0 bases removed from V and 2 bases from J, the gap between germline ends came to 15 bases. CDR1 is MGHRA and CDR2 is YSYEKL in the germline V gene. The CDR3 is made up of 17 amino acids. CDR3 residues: CASSQDGFGGTTDTQYF. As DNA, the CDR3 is TGCGCCAGCAGCCAAGATGGGTTTGGGGGGACCACAGATACGCAGTATTTT.

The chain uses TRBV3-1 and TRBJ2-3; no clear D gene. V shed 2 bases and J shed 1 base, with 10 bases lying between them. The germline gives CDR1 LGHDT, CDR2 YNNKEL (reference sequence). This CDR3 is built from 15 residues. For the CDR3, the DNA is TGTGCCAGCAGCCAAACTGTCGGAGGCACAGATACGCAGTATTTT. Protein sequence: CASSQTVGGTDTQYF.

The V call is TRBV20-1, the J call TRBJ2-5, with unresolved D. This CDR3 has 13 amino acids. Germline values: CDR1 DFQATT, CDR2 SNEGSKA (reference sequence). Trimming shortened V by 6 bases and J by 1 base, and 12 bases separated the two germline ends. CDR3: CSAPDGFQETQYF. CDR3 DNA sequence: TGCAGTGCGCCCGACGGCTTCCAAGAGACCCAGTACTTC.

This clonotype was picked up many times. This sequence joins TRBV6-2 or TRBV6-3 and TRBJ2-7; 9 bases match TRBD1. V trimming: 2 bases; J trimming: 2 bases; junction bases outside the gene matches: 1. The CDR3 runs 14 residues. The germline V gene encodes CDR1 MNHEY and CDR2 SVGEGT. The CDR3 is CASSYGDRAYEQYF. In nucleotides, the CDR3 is TGTGCCAGCAGTTACGGGGACAGGGCCTACGAGCAGTACTTC.

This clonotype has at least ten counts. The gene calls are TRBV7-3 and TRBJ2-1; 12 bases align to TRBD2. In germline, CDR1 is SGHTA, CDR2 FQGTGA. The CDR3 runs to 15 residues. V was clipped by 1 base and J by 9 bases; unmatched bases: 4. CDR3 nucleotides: TGTGCCAGCAGCTTAATCCTAGCGGGGGGGTCTGAGCAGTTCTTC. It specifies CASSLILAGGSEQFF.

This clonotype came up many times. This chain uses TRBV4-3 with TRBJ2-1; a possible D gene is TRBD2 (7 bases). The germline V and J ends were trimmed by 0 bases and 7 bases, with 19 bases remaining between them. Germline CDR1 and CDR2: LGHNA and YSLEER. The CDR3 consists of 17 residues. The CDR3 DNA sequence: TGCGCCAGCAGCCAAGAGATCCCGGGGGGCTTGGAAAATGAGCAGTTCTTC. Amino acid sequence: CASSQEIPGGLENEQFF.

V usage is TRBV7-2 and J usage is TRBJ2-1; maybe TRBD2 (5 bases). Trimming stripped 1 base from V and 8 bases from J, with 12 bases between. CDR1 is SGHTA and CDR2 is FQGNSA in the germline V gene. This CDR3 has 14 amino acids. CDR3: CASSLVNGGHEQFF. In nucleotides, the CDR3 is TGTGCCAGCAGCTTAGTCAATGGAGGCCATGAGCAGTTCTTC.

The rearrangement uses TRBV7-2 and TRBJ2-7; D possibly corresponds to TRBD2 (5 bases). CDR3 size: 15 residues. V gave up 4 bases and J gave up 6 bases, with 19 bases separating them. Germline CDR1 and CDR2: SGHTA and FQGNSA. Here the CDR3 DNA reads TGTGCCAGCAGCTACTTATCCCGGGGATTGGGCGAGCAGTACTTC. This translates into CASSYLSRGLGEQYF. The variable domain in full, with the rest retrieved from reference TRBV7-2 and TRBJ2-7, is GAGVSQSPSNKVTEKGKDVELRCDPISGHTALYWYRQSLGQGLEFLIYFQGNSAPDKSGLPSDRFSAERTGGSVSTLTIQRTQQEDSAVYLCASSYLSRGLGEQYFGPGTRLTVT.

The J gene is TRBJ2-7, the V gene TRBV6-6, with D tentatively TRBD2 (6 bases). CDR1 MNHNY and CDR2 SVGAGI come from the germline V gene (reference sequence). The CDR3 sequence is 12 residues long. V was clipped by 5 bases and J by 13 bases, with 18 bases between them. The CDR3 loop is CASSGNPGGFYV. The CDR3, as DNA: TGTGCCAGCAGTGGGAACCCCGGGGGTTTTTACGTC.

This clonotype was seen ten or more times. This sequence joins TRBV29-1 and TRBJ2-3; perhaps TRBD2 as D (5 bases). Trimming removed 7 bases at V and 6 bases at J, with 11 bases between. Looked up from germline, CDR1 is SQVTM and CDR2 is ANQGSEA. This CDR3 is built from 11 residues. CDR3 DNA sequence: TGCAGCGCAGGACTGTTGGATACGCAGTATTTT. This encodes CSAGLLDTQYF.

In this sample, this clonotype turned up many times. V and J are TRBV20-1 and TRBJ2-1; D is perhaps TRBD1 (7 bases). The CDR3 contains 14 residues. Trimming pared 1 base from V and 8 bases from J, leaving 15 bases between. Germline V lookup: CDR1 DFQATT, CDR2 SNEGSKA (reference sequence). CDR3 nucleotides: TGCAGTGCTAGAGGGGACCAGGGGGGAGATGAGCAGTTCTTC. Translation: CSARGDQGGDEQFF.

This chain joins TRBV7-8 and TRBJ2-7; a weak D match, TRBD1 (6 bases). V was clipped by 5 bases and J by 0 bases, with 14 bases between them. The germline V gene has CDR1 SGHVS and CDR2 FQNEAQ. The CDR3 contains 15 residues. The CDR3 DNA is TGTGCCAGCAGCCAGCATAGAGGGGGCTCCTACGAGCAGTACGTC. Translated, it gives CASSQHRGGSYEQYV.

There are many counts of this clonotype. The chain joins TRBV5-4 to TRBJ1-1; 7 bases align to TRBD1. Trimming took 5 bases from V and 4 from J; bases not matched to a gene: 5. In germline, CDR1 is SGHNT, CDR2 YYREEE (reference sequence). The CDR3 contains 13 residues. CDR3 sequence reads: CASRAGTVTEAFF. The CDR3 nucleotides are TGTGCCAGCAGGGCCGGGACAGTCACTGAAGCTTTCTTT.

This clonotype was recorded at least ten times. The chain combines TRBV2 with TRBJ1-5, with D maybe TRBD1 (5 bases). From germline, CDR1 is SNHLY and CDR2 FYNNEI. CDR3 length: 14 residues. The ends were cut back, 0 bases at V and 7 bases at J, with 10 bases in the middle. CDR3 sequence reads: CASSEAGRDQPQHF. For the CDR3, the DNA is TGTGCCAGCAGTGAAGCTGGCAGGGACCAGCCCCAGCATTTT.

CDR3 DNA: TGTGCCAGCAGTCGGACAGTCAGCACAGATACGCAGTATTTT. This sequence encodes CASSRTVSTDTQYF. This chain connects TRBV6-6 to TRBJ2-3; perhaps TRBD1 as D (6 bases). Germline values: CDR1 MNHNY, CDR2 SVGAGI (reference sequence). V was trimmed by 5 bases and J by 0 bases, leaving 9 bases between them. The CDR3 has 14 residues.

As DNA, the CDR3 is TGCGCCAGCAGCCAAGTCGAGGGCGCCTATGGCTACACCTTC. Translated: CASSQVEGAYGYTF. The rearrangement links TRBV4-1 to TRBJ1-2; D uncertain. The CDR3 extends over 14 amino acids. Germline CDR1 MGHRA, CDR2 YSYEKL. The V gene lost 1 base and the J gene lost 4 bases, with 10 bases spanning the gap.

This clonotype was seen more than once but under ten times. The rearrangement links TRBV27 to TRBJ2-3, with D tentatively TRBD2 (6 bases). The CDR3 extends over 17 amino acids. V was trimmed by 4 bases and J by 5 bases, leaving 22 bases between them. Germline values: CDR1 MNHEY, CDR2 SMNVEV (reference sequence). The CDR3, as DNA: TGTGCCAGCAGTTCCCTCCGGGACTCGTGGGGAGGAGATACGCAGTATTTT. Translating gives CASSSLRDSWGGDTQYF.

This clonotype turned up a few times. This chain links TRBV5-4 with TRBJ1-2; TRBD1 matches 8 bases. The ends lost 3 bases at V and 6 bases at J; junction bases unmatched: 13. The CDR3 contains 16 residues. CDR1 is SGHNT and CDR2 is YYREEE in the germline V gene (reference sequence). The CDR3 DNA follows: TGTGCCAGCAGCTCGCCACAGGGGGGCAAAGACAATGGCTACACCTTC. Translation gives CASSSPQGGKDNGYTF.

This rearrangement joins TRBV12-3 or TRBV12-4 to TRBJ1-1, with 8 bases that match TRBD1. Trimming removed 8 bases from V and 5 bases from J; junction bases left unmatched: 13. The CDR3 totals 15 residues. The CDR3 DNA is TGTGCCAGCGGTCGGCCCAGGGGGCTGGGTACTGAAGCTTTCTTT. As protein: CASGRPRGLGTEAFF.

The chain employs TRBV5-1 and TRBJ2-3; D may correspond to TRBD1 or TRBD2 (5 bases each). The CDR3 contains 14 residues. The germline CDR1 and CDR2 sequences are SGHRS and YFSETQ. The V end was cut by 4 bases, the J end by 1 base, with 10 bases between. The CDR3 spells CASSKRDGTDTQYF. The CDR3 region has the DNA TGCGCCAGCAGCAAAAGGGACGGCACAGATACGCAGTATTTT.

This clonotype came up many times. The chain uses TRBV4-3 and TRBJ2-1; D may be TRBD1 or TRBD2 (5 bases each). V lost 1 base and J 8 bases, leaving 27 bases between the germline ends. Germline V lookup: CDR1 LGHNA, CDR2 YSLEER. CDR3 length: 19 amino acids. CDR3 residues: CASSQVGDGTYGARDEQFF. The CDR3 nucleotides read TGCGCCAGCAGCCAAGTGGGGGACGGGACCTACGGTGCCCGCGATGAGCAGTTCTTC.

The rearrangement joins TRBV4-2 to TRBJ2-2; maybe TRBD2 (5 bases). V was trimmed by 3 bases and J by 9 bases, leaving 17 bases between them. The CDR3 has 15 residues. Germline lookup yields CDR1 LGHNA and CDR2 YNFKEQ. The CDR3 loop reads CASSQEVGPPWELFF. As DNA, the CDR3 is TGTGCCAGCAGCCAGGAGGTAGGACCTCCATGGGAGCTGTTTTTT.

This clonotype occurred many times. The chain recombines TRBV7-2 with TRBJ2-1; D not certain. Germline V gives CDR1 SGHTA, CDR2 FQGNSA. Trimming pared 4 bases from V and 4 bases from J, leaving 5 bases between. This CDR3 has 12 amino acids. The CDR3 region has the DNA TGTGCCAGCAGCTCTGGGTACAATGAGCAGTTCTTC. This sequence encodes CASSSGYNEQFF.

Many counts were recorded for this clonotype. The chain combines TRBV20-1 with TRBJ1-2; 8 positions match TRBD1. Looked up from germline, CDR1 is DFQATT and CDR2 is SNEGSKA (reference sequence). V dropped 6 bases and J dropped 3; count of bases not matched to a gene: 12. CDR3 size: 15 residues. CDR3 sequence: CSARTGSLSDYGYTF. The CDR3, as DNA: TGCAGTGCAAGGACAGGGAGTCTCTCTGACTATGGCTACACCTTC.